The present T cell receptor beta chain was sequenced within a study of T cells after yellow fever vaccination. Whole-study context: The SMART-Seq v4 Ultra Low Input method served to prepare the low-cell-number fractions. Study findings and constraints: Detected again after the booster were most primary-vaccination clones, at about 96% CD4 and 80% to 90% CD8. CD4 and CD8 compartments shared a small share of clonotypes.

5'RACE template switching produced TCR cDNA carrying a universal primer site and UMIs. TCRdb redid the calling of the 5' RACE reads with MiXCR, one entry per CDR3 protein. The sample carries 350,000 to 550,000 distinct CDR3 sequences, over 15% recorded once. Trimming stripped 5 bases from V and 3 bases from J, with 8 bases between. The CDR3 spans 12 residues. Details on this clonotype: Its matching antigen is unknown.

The sequenced sample was PBMCs, obtained before the yellow fever booster vaccination. The chain uses TRBV6-7 and TRBJ2-7; D unclear. TRBV6-7 is an open reading frame, and its role is uncertain. The sequence was collected from a man younger than 30 who received the YFV17D yellow fever vaccine. CDR3 sequence (DNA): TGTGCCAGCAGTCGACGGTTCTACGAGCAGTACGTC. As protein: CASSRRFYEQYV.